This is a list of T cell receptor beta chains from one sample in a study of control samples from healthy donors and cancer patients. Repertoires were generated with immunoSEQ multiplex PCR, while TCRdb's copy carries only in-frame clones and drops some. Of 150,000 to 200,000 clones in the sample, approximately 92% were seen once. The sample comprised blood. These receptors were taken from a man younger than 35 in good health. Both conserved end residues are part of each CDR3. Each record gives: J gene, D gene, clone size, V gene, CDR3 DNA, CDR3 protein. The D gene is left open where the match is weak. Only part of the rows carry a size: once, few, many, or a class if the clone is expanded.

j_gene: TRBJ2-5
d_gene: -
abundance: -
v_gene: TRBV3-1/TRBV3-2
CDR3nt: TGTGCCAGCAGCCAATATATGGTCCAAGAGACCCAGTACTTC
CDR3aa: CASSQYMVQETQYF

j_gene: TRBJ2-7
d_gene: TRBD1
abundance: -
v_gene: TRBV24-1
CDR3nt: TGTGCCACCAGTGGTAATCCGGGACAGAACTCCTACGAGCAGTACTTC
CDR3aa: CATSGNPGQNSYEQYF

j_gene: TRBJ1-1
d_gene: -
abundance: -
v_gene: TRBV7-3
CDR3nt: TGTGCCAGCAGCTTAACACTGAACACTGAAGCTTTCTTT
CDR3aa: CASSLTLNTEAFF

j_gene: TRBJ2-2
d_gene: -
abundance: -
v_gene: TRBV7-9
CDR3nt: TGTGCCAGCAGCTTCCTACAGGCCCGGTCCGGGGAGCTGTTTTTT
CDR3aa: CASSFLQARSGELFF

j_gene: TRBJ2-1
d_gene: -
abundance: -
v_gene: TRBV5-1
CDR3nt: TGCGCCAGCAGCTCAGACGGTTACGCTCGGGGTGAGCAGTTCTTC
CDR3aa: CASSSDGYARGEQFF

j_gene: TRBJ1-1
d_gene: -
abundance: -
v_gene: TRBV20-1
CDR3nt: TGCAGTGCTAGGCCAGGGACTGAAGCTTTCTTT
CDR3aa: CSARPGTEAFF

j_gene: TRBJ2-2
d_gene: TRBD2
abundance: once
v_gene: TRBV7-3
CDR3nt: TGTGCCAGCAGCTTAGGGACTAGCGGCACCGGGGAGCTGTTTTTT
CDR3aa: CASSLGTSGTGELFF

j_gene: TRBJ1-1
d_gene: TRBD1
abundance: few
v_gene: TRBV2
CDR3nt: TGTGCCAGCAGCAACAAGGGACAGGTCATGAACACTGAAGCTTTCTTT
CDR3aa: CASSNKGQVMNTEAFF

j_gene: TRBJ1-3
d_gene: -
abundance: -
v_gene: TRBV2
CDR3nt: TGTGCCAGCAAAGAGGTCGGAAACACCATATATTTT
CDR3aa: CASKEVGNTIYF

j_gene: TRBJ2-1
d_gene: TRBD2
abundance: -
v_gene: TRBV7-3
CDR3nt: TGTGCCAGCAGCTTGAGTAGCGGGGGCTACAATGAGCAGTTCTTC
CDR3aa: CASSLSSGGYNEQFF

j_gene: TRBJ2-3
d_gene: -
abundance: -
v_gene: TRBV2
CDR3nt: TGTGCCAGCAATCTTGGGGATACGCAGTATTTT
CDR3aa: CASNLGDTQYF

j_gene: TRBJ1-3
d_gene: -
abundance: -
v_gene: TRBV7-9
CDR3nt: TGTGCCAGCAGCTTCACATTCATCGCGTCCGGGACGGTGAGGGACACCATATATTTT
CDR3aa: CASSFTFIASGTVRDTIYF

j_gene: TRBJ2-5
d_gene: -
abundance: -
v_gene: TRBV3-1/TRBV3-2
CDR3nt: TGTGCCAGCAGCCAACAGGGAGAGACCCAGTACTTC
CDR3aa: CASSQQGETQYF

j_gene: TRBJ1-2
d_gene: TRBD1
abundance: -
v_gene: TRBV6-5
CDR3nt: TGTGCCAGCGGAACCGGGACAGGGGGCTACACCTTC
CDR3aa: CASGTGTGGYTF

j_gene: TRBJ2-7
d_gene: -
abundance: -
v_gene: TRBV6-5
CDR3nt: TGTGCCAGCAATTCACTCGACAGGATTCACTACGAGCAGTACTTC
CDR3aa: CASNSLDRIHYEQYF

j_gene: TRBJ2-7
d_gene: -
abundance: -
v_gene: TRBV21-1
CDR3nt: TGTGCCAGCAGCAAAGGTACGGGCTTAAAGGCCTACGAGCAGTACTTC
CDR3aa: CASSKGTGLKAYEQYF

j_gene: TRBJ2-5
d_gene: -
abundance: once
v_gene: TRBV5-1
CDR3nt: TGCGCCAGCAGCTGGGGGGTCACCCAAGAGACCCAGTACTTC
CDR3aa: CASSWGVTQETQYF

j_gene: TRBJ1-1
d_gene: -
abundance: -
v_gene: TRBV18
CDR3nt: TGTGCCAGCTCCCCGACCGGAGGCACTGAAGCTTTCTTT
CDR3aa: CASSPTGGTEAFF

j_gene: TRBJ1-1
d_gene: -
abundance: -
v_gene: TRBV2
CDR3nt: TGTGCCAGCGTCCTGCAGGGGCTCAACACTGAAGCTTTCTTT
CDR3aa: CASVLQGLNTEAFF

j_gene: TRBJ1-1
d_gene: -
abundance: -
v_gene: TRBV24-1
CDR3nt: TGTGCCACCAGTGCGGGGGCGGTGGCTTTCTTT
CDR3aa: CATSAGAVAFF

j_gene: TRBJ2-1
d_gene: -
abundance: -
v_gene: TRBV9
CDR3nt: TGTGCCAGCAGTTCAGGGAGGTCCTACAATGAGCAGTTCTTC
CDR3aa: CASSSGRSYNEQFF

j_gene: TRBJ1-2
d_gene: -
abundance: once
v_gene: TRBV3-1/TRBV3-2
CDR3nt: TGTGCCAGCAGCCAAGATTTGGCACTCCAGGGGATCTGGGGCTACACCTTC
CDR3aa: CASSQDLALQGIWGYTF

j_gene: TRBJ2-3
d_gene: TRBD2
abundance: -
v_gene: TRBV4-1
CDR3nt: TGCGCCAGCAGCCAAAGTACCACTAGCGGAGAAACAGATACGCAGTATTTT
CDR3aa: CASSQSTTSGETDTQYF

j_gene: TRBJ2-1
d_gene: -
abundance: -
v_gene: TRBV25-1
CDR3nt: TGTGCCAGCGACGTACCTTTATCACGGGACAATGAGCAGTTCTTC
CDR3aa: CASDVPLSRDNEQFF

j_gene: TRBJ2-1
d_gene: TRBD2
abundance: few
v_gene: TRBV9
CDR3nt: TGTGCCAGCCGCGGGAGCGCTTCCTACAATGAGCAGTTCTTC
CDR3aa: CASRGSASYNEQFF

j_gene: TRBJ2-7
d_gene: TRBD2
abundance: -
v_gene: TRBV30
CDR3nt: TGTGCCTGGAGTGTACGTGGTACTAGCGGGGGAGCCAGCCCGTACTTC
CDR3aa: CAWSVRGTSGGASPYF

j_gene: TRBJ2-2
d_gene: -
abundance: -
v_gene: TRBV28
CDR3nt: TGTGCCAGCAGTCCCCTCGCGGGCAAAGAACAGGGAGTAGGAACCGGGGAGCTGTTTTTT
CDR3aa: CASSPLAGKEQGVGTGELFF

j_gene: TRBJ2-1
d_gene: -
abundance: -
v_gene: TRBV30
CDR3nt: TGTGCCTGGAGTATCGGCGTGAATGAGCAGTTCTTC
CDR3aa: CAWSIGVNEQFF

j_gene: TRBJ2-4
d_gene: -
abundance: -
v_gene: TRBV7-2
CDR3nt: TGTGCCAGCAGCTTAGTTCCGGGGGCGAACATTCAGTACTTC
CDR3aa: CASSLVPGANIQYF

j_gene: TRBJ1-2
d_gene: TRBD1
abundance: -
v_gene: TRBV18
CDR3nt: TGTGCCAGCTCACCGGGACAGGACTATGGCTACACCTTC
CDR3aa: CASSPGQDYGYTF

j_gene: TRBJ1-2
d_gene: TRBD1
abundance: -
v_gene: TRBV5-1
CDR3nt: TGCGCCAGCAGCTTGGAAGGACAGGGAAGTGGCTACACCTTC
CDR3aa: CASSLEGQGSGYTF

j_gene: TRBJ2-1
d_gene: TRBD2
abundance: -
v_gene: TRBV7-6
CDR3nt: TGTGCCAGCAGTCTCGGGACTAGCGTTATCTACAATGAGCAGTTCTTC
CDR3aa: CASSLGTSVIYNEQFF

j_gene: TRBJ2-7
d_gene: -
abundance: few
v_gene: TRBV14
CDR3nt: TGTGCCAGCAGTCATGGGGCTTCCTACGAGCAGTACTTC
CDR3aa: CASSHGASYEQYF

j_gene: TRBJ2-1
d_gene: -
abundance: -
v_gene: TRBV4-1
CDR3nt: TGCGCCAGCAGCGGGGGCGCCCCTTACAATGAGCAGTTCTTC
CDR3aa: CASSGGAPYNEQFF

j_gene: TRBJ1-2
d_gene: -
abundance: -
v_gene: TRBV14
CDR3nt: TGTGCCAGCAGCCGGTCCTACTATGGCTACACCTTC
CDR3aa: CASSRSYYGYTF

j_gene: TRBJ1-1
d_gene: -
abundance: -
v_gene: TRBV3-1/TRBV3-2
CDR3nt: TGTGCCAGCAGCCAAGTTGCGTACACTGAAGCTTTCTTT
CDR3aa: CASSQVAYTEAFF

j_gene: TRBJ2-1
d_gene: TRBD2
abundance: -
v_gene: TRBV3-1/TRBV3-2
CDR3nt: TGTGCCAGCAGCCAAGGCCCAGCGGGGTATAATGAGCAGTTCTTC
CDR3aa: CASSQGPAGYNEQFF

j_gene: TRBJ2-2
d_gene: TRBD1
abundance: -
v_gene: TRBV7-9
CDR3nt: TGTGCCAGCAGCCGCGGACAGGGGGTATTAGGCGGGGAGCTGTTTTTT
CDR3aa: CASSRGQGVLGGELFF

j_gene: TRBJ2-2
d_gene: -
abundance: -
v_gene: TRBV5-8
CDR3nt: TGTGCCAGCAGCCCGGGACAAGCCCAACAAGAGGAGCTGTTTTTT
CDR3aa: CASSPGQAQQEELFF

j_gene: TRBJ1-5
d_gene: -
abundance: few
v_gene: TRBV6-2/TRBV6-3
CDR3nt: TGTGCCAGCAGCCCGCGCAATCAGCCCCAGCATTTT
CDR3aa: CASSPRNQPQHF

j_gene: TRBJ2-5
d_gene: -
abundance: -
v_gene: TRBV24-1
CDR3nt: TGTGCCACCAGTGATCCGACGGCACATGAAGAGACCCAGTACTTC
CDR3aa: CATSDPTAHEETQYF

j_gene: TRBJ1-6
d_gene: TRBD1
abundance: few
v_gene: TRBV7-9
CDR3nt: TGTGCCAGCAGCGCAGGGACAGGGGGTAATTCACCCCTCCACTTT
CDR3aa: CASSAGTGGNSPLHF

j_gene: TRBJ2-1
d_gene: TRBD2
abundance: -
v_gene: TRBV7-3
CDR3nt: TGTGCCAGCAGCTCGACTAGCGCGAGGTACAATGAGCAGTTCTTC
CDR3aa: CASSSTSARYNEQFF

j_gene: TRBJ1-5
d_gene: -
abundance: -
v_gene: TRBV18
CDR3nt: TGTGCCAGCTCACCAGGTTCAGGGGAGCCCCAGCATTTT
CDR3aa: CASSPGSGEPQHF

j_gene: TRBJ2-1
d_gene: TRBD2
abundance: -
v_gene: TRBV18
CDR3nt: TGTGCCAGCTCACCTGGGGGGGACCCTCGGGCAAGCGAGCAGTTCTTC
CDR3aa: CASSPGGDPRASEQFF

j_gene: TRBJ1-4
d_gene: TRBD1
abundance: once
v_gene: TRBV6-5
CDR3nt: TGTGCCAGCAGACAACAGGGGGCTGCGTTTGAAAAACTGTTTTTT
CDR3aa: CASRQQGAAFEKLFF

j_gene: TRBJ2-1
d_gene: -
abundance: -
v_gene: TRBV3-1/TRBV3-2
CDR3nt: TGTGCCAGCAGCCAGGACAGTAATGAGCAGTTCTTC
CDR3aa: CASSQDSNEQFF

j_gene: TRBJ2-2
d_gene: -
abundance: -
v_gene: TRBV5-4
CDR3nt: TGTGCCAGCAGCTCGGGGGTTGGGACCGGGGAGCTGTTTTTT
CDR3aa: CASSSGVGTGELFF

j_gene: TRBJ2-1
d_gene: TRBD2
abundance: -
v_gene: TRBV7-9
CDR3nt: TGTGCCAGCAGCTTTTTATTAGCCGGCGGGGGGAATGAGCAGTTCTTC
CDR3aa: CASSFLLAGGGNEQFF

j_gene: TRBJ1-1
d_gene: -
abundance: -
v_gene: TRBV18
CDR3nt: TGTGCCAGCTCTCAGACAGGGAACACTGAAGCTTTCTTT
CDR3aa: CASSQTGNTEAFF

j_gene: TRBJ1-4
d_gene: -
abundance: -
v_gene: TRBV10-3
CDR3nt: TGTGCCATCAGTGAAGGAAGTGTTTCAACTAATGAAAAACTGTTTTTT
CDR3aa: CAISEGSVSTNEKLFF

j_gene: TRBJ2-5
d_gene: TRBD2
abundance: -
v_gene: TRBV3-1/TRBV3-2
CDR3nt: TGTGCCAGCAGCCGGCTACTAGCGGGGGGCCCCAGGGCCCAGTACTTC
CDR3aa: CASSRLLAGGPRAQYF

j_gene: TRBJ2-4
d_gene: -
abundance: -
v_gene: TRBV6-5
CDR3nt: TGTGCCAGCTCGGCCGGGGACATCCAAAACATTCAGTACTTC
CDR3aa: CASSAGDIQNIQYF

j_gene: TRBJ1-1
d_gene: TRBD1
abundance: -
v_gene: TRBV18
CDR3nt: TGTGCCAGCTCTCGACGTTTGATGACAGGGGGACCGCAAGCTTTCTTT
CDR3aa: CASSRRLMTGGPQAFF

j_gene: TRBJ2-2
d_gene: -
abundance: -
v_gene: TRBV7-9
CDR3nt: TGTGCCAGCAGCTTAACACAACCGAACACCGGGGAGCTGTTTTTT
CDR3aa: CASSLTQPNTGELFF

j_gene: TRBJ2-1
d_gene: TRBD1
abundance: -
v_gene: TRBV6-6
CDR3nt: TGTGCCAGCAGTTCACAGGGGTACAATGAGCAGTTCTTC
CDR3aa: CASSSQGYNEQFF

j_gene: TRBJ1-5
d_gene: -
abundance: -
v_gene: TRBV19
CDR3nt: TGTGCCAGTAGTATTATTCTGTCGGGCCACCCCCAGCATTTT
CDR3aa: CASSIILSGHPQHF

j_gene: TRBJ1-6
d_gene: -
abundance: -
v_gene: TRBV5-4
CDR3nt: TGTGCCAGCAGCTTGGGTTCGGTGTCCTCCTATAATTCACCCCTCCACTTT
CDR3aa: CASSLGSVSSYNSPLHF

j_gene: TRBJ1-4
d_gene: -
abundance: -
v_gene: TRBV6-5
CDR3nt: TGTGCCAGCAGTAGTACACCAACTAATGAAAAACTGTTTTTT
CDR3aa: CASSSTPTNEKLFF